The present T cell receptor beta chain was sequenced within a study of shared clonotypes between healthy human individuals (dated by TCRdb to the early 2020s). For the wider study: The cohort comprised a couple of women and a few men aged 18 to 49 years. To estimate repertoire size and how much clonotype sharing occurs between individuals, the study deeply sequenced the blood TCR repertoires of roughly 5 healthy adults. To increase sequencing depth and limit assay-specific biases, TCR repertoire library preparation and sequencing were carried out by different laboratories using diverse techniques. Each donor's leukapheresis produced roughly between roughly 0.85 and 9.5 billion PBMCs. Study-wide findings and limitations: Pairwise subsampling led to the expectation that sequencing depth would affect the degree of clonotype sharing among donors. The genetic and exposure-history diversity represented was limited by the small number of donors. Only blood was sampled, and tissue TCR repertoires likely differ from those in blood.

V is cut back by 7 bases and J by 5 bases, with 4 bases in the junction unmatched. The germline V gene provides CDR1 KGHSH and CDR2 LQKENI. Including the terminal cysteine and phenylalanine, the CDR3 comprises 13 residues. Only the CDR3 region is kept as DNA, spanning 39 bases read in frame from base 1. Regarding this clone: Its antigen is still unknown. Base qualities are missing; no much larger clone stands one base away.

Using the deep immunoSEQ assay, multiplex PCR amplified TCR CDR3 regions from genomic DNA. Genomic DNA extracted from each cell subset was distributed evenly over all wells of several immunoSEQ 96-well plates, and each plate served as one replicate. For unsorted PBMC, each replicate PCR was loaded with around 300 ng genomic DNA, equivalent to 30,000 or so T cell genomes. Genomic DNA from unsorted PBMC was sequenced over ten immunoSEQ deep assay plates. Purified libraries were measured with a Qubit 3.0 fluorometer, size-checked on a Bioanalyzer 2100, and measured again with the KAPA Library Quantification kit. Each immunoSEQ 96-well plate was sequenced on its own single-read 150-cycle Illumina NextSeq 550 flow cell. As for how the authors treated the data: Because the immunoSEQ output held only junctional sequences and lacked quality scores, the filtering could not match the filtering applied to full-length reads. To assign V/J genes and CDR3, sequences were annotated using PyIR, a Python wrapper for IgBLAST v1.9, with IMGT germline references. Reads with weak V/J assignments (E-value above 1e-6), missing CDR3, stop codons, out-of-frame junctions, or ambiguous translated residues were removed. V3J clonotypes were defined as sequences sharing the same inferred V gene, J gene, and CDR3 amino acid sequence. The percentage overlap between two repertoires was calculated by dividing the number of shared unique clonotypes by the size of the smaller repertoire. Repertoire richness was assessed with RTK rarefaction, the Chao1 estimator, and Recon v2.1 estimates of unobserved clonotypes. The clones in this table, taken by TCRdb from immuneACCESS, are in-frame only. Not every clone is retained; where verified, under half of the shortfall comes from an unresolved V gene, and the cause of the rest is unknown. For V, J and clone size, that table is used; D and trimming come from the DNA. The sample contains fewer than 650,000 clones, 60% to 85% of them found a single time. Together, the top ten hold under 15% of the sample.

Donors were healthy HIV-negative adults with no recently reported acute infections or vaccinations. All donors were Caucasian adults living in Nashville, Tennessee, USA. For unsorted samples, 85 million to 100 million PBMCs were counted, and genomic DNA was extracted using the QIAamp DNA Blood Mini kit. Blood was obtained by leukapheresis, after which PBMCs were separated by Ficoll-Histopaque density gradient centrifugation and cryopreserved in liquid nitrogen vapor phase. The chain links TRBV18 with TRBJ1-5; the central 8 bases match TRBD1. This receptor was taken from a woman aged 40 to 50 in good health. Some clones in this sample may be carry-over from other donors' samples. The material sequenced was PBMCs. The bases read TGTGCCAGCTTACAGGGGGTTGATCAGCCCCAGCATTTT. Its product reads: CASLQGVDQPQHF. The full variable domain, with segments outside the CDR3 supplied by the reference TRBV18 and TRBJ1-5 proteins, appears as NAGVMQNPRHLVRRRGQEARLRCSPMKGHSHVYWYRQLPEEGLKFMVYLQKENIIDESGMPKERFSAEFPKEGPSILRIQQVVRGDSAAYFCASLQGVDQPQHFGDGTRLSIL.